These 27 T cell receptor beta chains were all obtained from the same sample, sequenced in a study of blood T cell repertoires in COVID-19. The table came from immunoSEQ multiplex PCR; TCRdb's copy has only in-frame clones and leaves some out. Among about 34,000 clones listed, approximately 84% were seen once. Material for sequencing was peripheral blood. The receptor set was obtained from a man in his 70s with COVID-19, enrolled during active disease.

This clone was found once. The rearrangement joins TRBV30 to TRBJ1-1, with D uncertain. The germline CDR1 and CDR2 sequences are GTSNPN and SVGIG (reference sequence). The V end lost 0 bases, the J end lost 6 bases, and 11 bases lay between the germline ends. The CDR3 has 13 amino acids. CDR3 bases: TGTGCCTGGAGTGTATATCCCTTCCCTGAAGCTTTCTTT. It is translated as CAWSVYPFPEAFF.

The chain recombines TRBV27 with TRBJ2-7; 10 bases are a match to TRBD1. This CDR3 has 12 residues. Trimming removed 6 bases from V and 4 bases from J; junction bases left unmatched: 0. Germline CDR1 reads MNHEY; CDR2 reads SMNVEV (reference sequence). CDR3 nucleotides: TGTGCCAGCAGGGACAGGGGGTACGAGCAGTACTTC. Its protein product is CASRDRGYEQYF.

This clone was seen a handful of times. The chain carries TRBV11-3 and TRBJ2-7, with 8 bases identical to TRBD1. There are 19 residues in the CDR3. CDR1 and CDR2 (germline): SGHNT, YENEEA. V lost 3 bases and J lost 2; bases outside the gene matches: 18. As DNA, the CDR3 is TGTGCCAGCAGCTTCCCTCCGGGGGCACAGGGGGTGAACACCTACGAGCAGTACTTC. Translating it yields CASSFPPGAQGVNTYEQYF.

The chain carries TRBV6-1 and TRBJ1-1, with 8 bases matching TRBD1. Trimming removed 2 bases from V and 9 bases from J; junction bases left unmatched: 5. The CDR3 totals 13 residues. CDR1 MNHNS and CDR2 SASEGT come from the germline V gene. The CDR3 DNA follows: TGTGCCAGCAGTGAATGGACAGGGTATCAAGCTTTCTTT. It specifies CASSEWTGYQAFF.

The chain couples TRBV6-5 to TRBJ1-5, with 7 bases aligning to TRBD1. The length of the CDR3 is 13 residues. Germline values: CDR1 MNHEY, CDR2 SVGAGI. V was pared by 6 bases and J by 3 bases, with 2 bases of the junction left unmatched. The CDR3 bases are TGTGCCAGCAGACAGGGGAACAATCAGCCCCAGCATTTT. Translation: CASRQGNNQPQHF.

The chain links TRBV3-1 (or the pseudogene TRBV3-2) to TRBJ2-1; 12 bases match TRBD2. Germline V CDR1 and CDR2: LGHDT, YNNKEL (reference sequence). The CDR3 runs 15 residues. With V trimmed by 5 bases and J by 8 bases, 7 bases remained unmatched. CDR3 protein: CASSLRRTSGDEQFF. CDR3 DNA: TGTGCCAGCAGCTTACGGAGGACTAGCGGGGATGAGCAGTTCTTC.

This sequence joins TRBV29-1 and TRBJ2-3, with D perhaps TRBD1 (6 bases). The CDR3 is made up of 13 amino acids. CDR1 SQVTM and CDR2 ANQGSEA come from the germline V gene. The ends were cut back, 8 bases at V and 6 bases at J, with 18 bases in the middle. CDR3 DNA sequence: TGCAGCTGGGACATCCCCGGGACCGATACGCAGTATTTT. Protein product: CSWDIPGTDTQYF.

The V call is TRBV28, the J call TRBJ1-3; D is perhaps TRBD1 (5 bases). CDR3 length: 14 residues. Germline CDR1 is MDHEN and CDR2 is SYDVKM. The V gene lost 9 bases and the J gene lost 0 bases, with 12 bases spanning the gap. CDR3 loop: CASCGGISGNTIYF. The CDR3 region has the DNA TGTGCCAGTTGCGGGGGAATCTCTGGAAACACCATATATTTT. Variable domain in full (rest from reference TRBV28 and TRBJ1-3): DVKVTQSSRYLVKRTGEKVFLECVQDMDHENMFWYRQDPGLGLRLIYFSYDVKMKEKGDIPEGYSVSREKKERFSLILESASTNQTSMYLCASCGGISGNTIYFGEGSWLTVV.

V usage is TRBV5-1 and J usage is TRBJ2-5, with 9 bases matching TRBD1. Germline CDR1 and CDR2: SGHRS and YFSETQ. CDR3 length equals 16 residues. With 3 bases clipped from V and 1 base from J, the junction kept 7 bases outside the gene matches. CDR3 region: CASSSGQGGAQETQYF. In nucleotides, the CDR3 is TGCGCCAGCAGCTCGGGACAGGGAGGGGCCCAAGAGACCCAGTACTTC.

The chain employs TRBV10-3 and TRBJ2-1, with D unresolved. From germline, CDR1 is ENHRY and CDR2 SYGVKD. V shed 2 bases and J shed 8 bases, with 19 bases lying between them. The CDR3 has 16 amino acids. CDR3 loop: CAISEGIDSPVDEQFF. CDR3 DNA sequence: TGTGCCATCAGTGAGGGTATTGACTCCCCAGTGGATGAGCAGTTCTTC.

The V call is TRBV11-3, the J call TRBJ2-1; 7 nucleotides line up with TRBD2. After removal of 1 base from V and 8 bases from J, the junction contained 14 bases not matched to a gene. Germline V gives CDR1 SGHNT, CDR2 YENEEA. This CDR3 has 17 residues. The CDR3: CASSLGLSAGANYEQFF. The CDR3 nucleotides read TGTGCCAGCAGCTTAGGGTTATCGGCGGGAGCGAACTATGAGCAGTTCTTC.

This clone was detected only a few times. V usage is TRBV7-9 and J usage is TRBJ2-3; a possible D gene is TRBD2 (5 bases). This CDR3 comprises 14 residues. Germline loops: CDR1 SEHNR, CDR2 FQNEAQ (reference sequence). Deletions cut 4 bases from V and 3 bases from J, with 11 bases between. CDR3 region: CASSYITSTDTQYF. CDR3 nucleotide sequence: TGTGCCAGCAGCTATATAACTAGTACAGATACGCAGTATTTT.

The chain has TRBV19 and TRBJ1-1; 7 bases agree with TRBD1. The J segment lost 8 bases and the V segment lost 6 bases, leaving 6 bases of the junction unmatched. Germline V gene sequence: CDR1 LNHDA, CDR2 SQIVND (reference sequence). The CDR3 extends over 12 amino acids. This CDR3 is CASSRQGLEAFF. CDR3 nucleotides: TGTGCCAGTAGCCGACAGGGCCTCGAAGCTTTCTTT. Based on the CDR3 plus reference TRBV19 and TRBJ1-1, the full variable domain is DGGITQSPKYLFRKEGQNVTLSCEQNLNHDAMYWYRQDPGQGLRLIYYSQIVNDFQKGDIAEGYSVSREKKESFPLTVTSAQKNPTAFYLCASSRQGLEAFFGQGTRLTVV.

The rearrangement links TRBV27 to TRBJ2-5, with a possible D match to TRBD2 (7 bases). The CDR3 runs to 16 residues. Germline CDR1 reads MNHEY; CDR2 reads SMNVEV (reference sequence). Trimming removed 6 bases at V and 1 base at J, with 18 bases between. The CDR3 loop reads CASRPIGGGIQETQYF. As DNA, the CDR3 is TGTGCCAGCAGACCAATAGGGGGAGGGATCCAAGAGACCCAGTACTTC.

The chain couples TRBV12-3 or TRBV12-4 to TRBJ1-5, with a tentative D call TRBD1 (6 bases). This CDR3 comprises 13 residues. V lost 5 bases and J 7 bases, leaving 12 bases between the germline ends. The CDR3 spells CASSTLQGQPQHF. The CDR3 nucleotides are TGTGCCAGCAGTACCCTACAGGGCCAGCCCCAGCATTTT.

This clone was recorded once. The chain carries TRBV6-5 and TRBJ2-7; 8 bases agree with TRBD2. The CDR3 is made up of 12 amino acids. CDR1 and CDR2 (germline): MNHEY, SVGAGI. Trimming cost V 7 bases and J 2 bases; bases outside gene matches: 1. For the CDR3, the DNA is TGTGCCAGCATGACTAGCGCCTACGAGCAGTACTTC. It codes for CASMTSAYEQYF.

This chain's CDR3 is CASSPTDGVDTEAFF. The CDR3 DNA follows: TGTGCCAGCAGCCCTACTGACGGGGTAGACACTGAAGCTTTCTTT. This chain links TRBV7-2 with TRBJ1-1, with unresolved D. V lost 5 bases, J lost 3 bases, and 16 bases lay in between. The CDR3 contains 15 residues. CDR1 is SGHTA, CDR2 FQGNSA, per germline. Filled out from reference TRBV7-2 and TRBJ1-1, the complete variable domain reads GAGVSQSPSNKVTEKGKDVELRCDPISGHTALYWYRQSLGQGLEFLIYFQGNSAPDKSGLPSDRFSAERTGGSVSTLTIQRTQQEDSAVYLCASSPTDGVDTEAFFGQGTRLTVV.

This chain connects TRBV5-6 to TRBJ2-3, with 8 nucleotides matching TRBD1. The germline CDR1 and CDR2 sequences are SGHDT and YYEEEE. V gave up 0 bases and J gave up 0 bases; unmatched junction bases: 6. The CDR3 spans 17 residues. The CDR3 nucleotides read TGTGCCAGCAGCTTGGTTCAGGGGGCAACTAGCACAGATACGCAGTATTTT. Amino acids: CASSLVQGATSTDTQYF.

The chain has TRBV4-2 and TRBJ1-1; D is perhaps TRBD1 (6 bases). Trimming stripped 0 bases from V and 8 bases from J, with 13 bases between. CDR1 LGHNA and CDR2 YNFKEQ come from the germline V gene. This CDR3 is 14 amino acids long. CDR3 sequence (DNA): TGTGCCAGCAGCCAAGATACCAATACAGGGGAAGCTTTCTTT. This gives the protein CASSQDTNTGEAFF.

This chain connects TRBV4-2 to TRBJ1-4, with D uncertain. CDR3 length: 15 residues. V was cut by 8 bases and J by 3 bases, with 16 bases left in between. Germline loops: CDR1 LGHNA, CDR2 YNFKEQ. In DNA, the CDR3 is TGTGCCAGCGAGGGCTCCGGTGGAGCTAATGAAAAACTGTTTTTT. Translating it yields CASEGSGGANEKLFF.

The genes are TRBV5-1 and TRBJ2-5; 8 bases agree with TRBD2. CDR3 length: 13 residues. Germline CDR1 and CDR2: SGHRS and YFSETQ. V shed 4 bases and J 5 bases; nucleotides not matched to a gene: 4. CDR3 sequence: CASSESGSETQYF. CDR3 DNA: TGCGCCAGCAGCGAAAGCGGGAGCGAGACCCAGTACTTC. The full variable domain, in which reference TRBV5-1 and TRBJ2-5 provide the parts outside the CDR3, is KAGVTQTPRYLIKTRGQQVTLSCSPISGHRSVSWYQQTPGQGLQFLFEYFSETQRNKGNFPGRFSGRQFSNSRSEMNVSTLELGDSALYLCASSESGSETQYFGPGTRLLVL.

V and J are TRBV11-2 and TRBJ2-7, with D hard to call. V shed 5 bases and J shed 2 bases, with 13 bases lying between them. The CDR3 is 14 residues long. The germline gives CDR1 SGHAT, CDR2 FQNNGV. DNA of the CDR3: TGTGCCAGCAGCCCGTTGACTCCTACCTACGAGCAGTACTTC. It codes for CASSPLTPTYEQYF.

CDR3 sequence reads: CASSYGQAYEAFF. The CDR3 DNA is TGTGCCAGCAGTTACGGACAGGCCTATGAAGCTTTCTTT. The gene calls are TRBV6-5 and TRBJ1-1; 7 nucleotides align to TRBD1. The CDR3 is 13 residues long. Germline CDR1 and CDR2: MNHEY and SVGAGI. The V gene end was trimmed by 2 bases and the J gene end by 7 bases; junction bases not matched to a gene: 4.

This clone was seen a handful of times. The chain has TRBV7-8 and TRBJ2-4; D possibly corresponds to TRBD1 (6 bases). Looked up from germline, CDR1 is SGHVS and CDR2 is FQNEAQ. This CDR3 region has 18 residues. Trimming took off 0 bases at V and 1 base at J, with 16 bases between the two ends. For the CDR3, the DNA is TGTGCCAGCAGCTTAGCGCGGAGGTTAGGGGGTGCCAAAAACATTCAGTACTTC. Translated, it gives CASSLARRLGGAKNIQYF.

The chain has TRBV6-2 or TRBV6-3 and TRBJ2-5; unclear D gene. The germline V gene encodes CDR1 MNHEY and CDR2 SVGEGT. This CDR3 is 13 amino acids long. Trimming removed 2 bases from V and 5 bases from J, with 9 bases in between. In DNA, the CDR3 is TGTGCCAGCAGTTACCATCGCAGGGAGACCCAGTACTTC. Translation: CASSYHRRETQYF.

The CDR3 DNA follows: TGTGCCAGCAGCTTAGGTCCTACCCAAGAGCAGTTCTTC. This translates into CASSLGPTQEQFF. J is TRBJ2-1 and V is TRBV7-3; D gene unclear. The CDR3 consists of 13 residues. V lost 2 bases and J 10 bases, leaving 12 bases between the germline ends. Germline CDR1 reads SGHTA; CDR2 reads FQGTGA. Based on the CDR3 plus reference TRBV7-3 and TRBJ2-1, the full variable domain is GAGVSQTPSNKVTEKGKYVELRCDPISGHTALYWYRQSLGQGPEFLIYFQGTGAADDSGLPNDRFFAVRPEGSVSTLKIQRTERGDSAVYLCASSLGPTQEQFFGPGTRLTVL.

The rearrangement links TRBV4-2 to TRBJ2-5; D might be TRBD2 (5 bases). Germline CDR1 LGHNA, CDR2 YNFKEQ. This CDR3 comprises 15 residues. V was pared by 0 bases and J by 4 bases, with 12 bases between. CDR3 bases: TGTGCCAGCAGCCAAGATAGCGCCTTTTCAGAGACCCAGTACTTC. It encodes CASSQDSAFSETQYF.